Presented here are 8 T cell receptor beta chains from one specimen sequenced in a study of T cell repertoires in cytomegalovirus infection (dated by TCRdb to about 2019). Their target antigens are unknown. The treatment or condition label, read with the paper, signifies: in vitro stimulation with specific CMV peptide epitopes to enrich CMV-specific T cells. The listed sequencing device is Illumina HiSeq 1500. TCRdb reanalyzed the raw reads on its own, using fastp at Q25 for trimming and MiXCR for clone calling, and kept in-frame beta chains. CDR3 protein sequences are deduplicated, and each keeps its most common genes and DNA. For this sample there are around 770,000 distinct CDR3 sequences; 25% to 30% appear just once. Jointly, the top ten make up around 12% of the sample. Sequenced here: cultured CD8+ T cells from PBMCs, sampled from culture after CMV antigen stimulation. The receptors originated from a human donor in good health (CMV status not recorded). Some clones in this sample may be carry-over from other donors' samples.

This clonotype was counted a few times. V gene TRBV7-8 combines with J gene TRBJ1-6; tentatively, D is TRBD1 (5 bases). Germline loops: CDR1 SGHVS, CDR2 FQNEAQ. The CDR3 consists of 16 residues. V was clipped by 4 bases and J by 10 bases, with 20 bases between them. The chain's CDR3 is CASSSSRGETKSPLHF. In DNA form, the CDR3 reads TGTGCCAGCAGCTCGTCACGGGGGGAAACGAAATCACCCCTCCACTTT.

The chain's CDR3 is CASSSRQVPALPTYEQYF. CDR3 coding DNA: TGTGCCAGCAGCTCAAGACAGGTCCCTGCCCTGCCTACCTACGAGCAGTACTTC. The V and J genes are TRBV13 and TRBJ2-7; D is perhaps TRBD1 (6 bases). Germline loops: CDR1 PRHDT, CDR2 FYEKMQ (reference sequence). V gave up 4 bases and J gave up 2 bases, with 24 bases separating them. The CDR3 is made up of 18 amino acids.

This clonotype has more than one count but fewer than ten. The chain uses TRBV12-3 or TRBV12-4 and TRBJ1-2; a possible D gene is TRBD1 (5 bases). V lost 6 bases to trimming and J lost 4 bases, with 12 bases between them. The CDR3 contains 13 residues. CDR3 sequence (DNA): TGTGCCAGCAGAAGCCGGGACTCCTATGGCTACACCTTC. Translation gives CASRSRDSYGYTF.

This clonotype was recorded once. The V gene is TRBV27, the J gene TRBJ1-2; D gene ambiguous. The CDR3 runs to 14 residues. Trimming cost V 5 bases and J 4 bases, with 14 bases left between them. The germline CDR1 and CDR2 sequences are MNHEY and SMNVEV (reference sequence). CDR3 in amino acids: CASSPGQFGYGYTF. The CDR3 DNA reads TGTGCCAGCAGTCCTGGCCAGTTTGGCTATGGCTACACCTTC.

The rearrangement joins TRBV6-2 or TRBV6-3 to TRBJ2-5, with 8 bases fitting TRBD1. Germline lookup yields CDR1 MNHEY and CDR2 SVGEGT. CDR3 length equals 16 residues. J was trimmed by 3 bases and V by 2 bases; bases with no gene match: 8. The CDR3 spells CASSYPMTGDEETQYF. For the CDR3, the DNA is TGTGCCAGCAGTTACCCTATGACAGGGGATGAAGAGACCCAGTACTTC.

V gene TRBV5-4 combines with J gene TRBJ2-2; D is unclear. V was trimmed by 4 bases and J by 7 bases, leaving 11 bases between them. The germline gives CDR1 SGHNT, CDR2 YYREEE (reference sequence). CDR3 length: 13 amino acids. The DNA for the CDR3 is TGTGCCAGCAGCCTTTTCGGAAGCGGGGAGCTGTTTTTT. Translated, it gives CASSLFGSGELFF.

This chain links TRBV15 with TRBJ2-7, with a tentative D call TRBD1 (6 bases). This CDR3 has 13 amino acids. The V gene's germline CDR1 is LNHNV and CDR2 YYDKDF (reference sequence). Trimming removed 6 bases from V and 6 bases from J, with 15 bases in between. The CDR3 DNA reads TGTGCCACCAGGCTACAGGGTGGTTGCGAGCAGTACGTC. Residues: CATRLQGGCEQYV.

In its sample, this clonotype was seen a few times. The gene calls are TRBV18 and TRBJ1-4; 8 bases fit TRBD1. This CDR3 contains 16 residues. Trimming took 3 bases from V and 7 from J; bases not matched to a gene: 10. In germline, CDR1 is KGHSH, CDR2 LQKENI. The CDR3: CASSPDDRGEGEKLFF. CDR3 in DNA: TGTGCCAGCTCACCCGACGACAGGGGAGAGGGTGAAAAACTGTTTTTT.